Below are 15 T cell receptor beta chains sequenced from a single sample in a study of CD8 T cells in Susac syndrome. cDNA came from approximately 0.5 to 1 ug RNA primed by random hexamers. TCRdb reprocessed the immunoSEQ multiplex PCR reads via MiXCR and lists one record per CDR3 protein. In the table there are more than 150,000 distinct CDR3 sequences, approximately 95% of which are singletons. Material: CD4+ T cells from PBMCs. The receptor source for this set is a human donor with Susac syndrome.

The chain employs TRBV20-1 and TRBJ2-5, with a weak D call TRBD1 (5 bases). The CDR3 loop spans 13 amino acids. Germline lookup yields CDR1 DFQATT and CDR2 SNEGSKA (reference sequence). Trimming stripped 4 bases from V and 5 bases from J, with 14 bases between. CDR3 amino acids: CSAIGQVKETQYF. In DNA, the CDR3 is TGCAGTGCTATCGGACAAGTAAAGGAGACCCAGTACTTC.

The gene calls are TRBV4-3 and TRBJ2-5; D unresolved. The CDR3 totals 15 residues. Trimming stripped 1 base from V and 0 bases from J, with 9 bases between. Germline V gene data show CDR1 as LGHNA and CDR2 as YSLEER. CDR3 loop: CASSQGHLYQETQYF. CDR3 bases: TGCGCCAGCAGCCAAGGGCACCTGTACCAAGAGACCCAGTACTTC.

The rearrangement uses TRBV6-5 and TRBJ2-5; no clear D. Germline V gene data show CDR1 as MNHEY and CDR2 as SVGAGI. This CDR3 contains 15 residues. V gave up 0 bases and J gave up 4 bases, with 12 bases separating them. DNA for the CDR3: TGTGCCAGCAGTTACTCACGCGTTTCTGGAGAGACCCAGTACTTC. As protein: CASSYSRVSGETQYF.

This rearrangement joins TRBV29-1 to TRBJ2-7; 8 bases map to TRBD1. The germline gives CDR1 SQVTM, CDR2 ANQGSEA. The CDR3 consists of 13 residues. The V and J ends lost 5 bases and 7 bases, in that order; junction bases with no gene match: 10. CDR3 amino acids: CSVLQGDAGEQYF. The CDR3, as DNA: TGCAGCGTTCTACAGGGGGACGCGGGGGAGCAGTACTTC.

The V and J genes are TRBV7-2 and TRBJ2-1, with 7 bases lining up with TRBD2. The V gene end was trimmed by 5 bases and the J gene end by 9 bases; junction bases not matched to a gene: 7. The germline gives CDR1 SGHTA, CDR2 FQGNSA. CDR3 length: 13 amino acids. The CDR3 region is CASSASSGGEQFF. The CDR3, as DNA: TGTGCCAGCAGCGCGTCTAGCGGCGGTGAGCAGTTCTTC.

This clonotype was detected once. CDR3 nucleotide sequence: TGTGCCAGCAGGTCGGGTAGCAGGGATGAGCAGTTCTTC. Translation: CASRSGSRDEQFF. The chain links TRBV12-3 or TRBV12-4 to TRBJ2-1; TRBD1 might be the D (5 bases). Trimming took 6 bases from V and 8 from J, leaving 14 bases between them. The CDR3 is 13 residues long.

This rearrangement joins TRBV5-1 to TRBJ1-2; D unresolved. Germline loops: CDR1 SGHRS, CDR2 YFSETQ. The CDR3 extends over 13 amino acids. V lost 0 bases and J lost 7, with 10 bases in between. CDR3 sequence: CASSLAPGGGYTF. The CDR3, as DNA: TGCGCCAGCAGCTTGGCCCCCGGAGGTGGCTACACCTTC.

The chain combines TRBV12-3 or TRBV12-4 with TRBJ1-6, with 9 bases identical to TRBD1. Trimming at V came to 4 bases and at J to 7 bases, leaving 5 bases not matched to a gene. The CDR3 runs 15 residues. This CDR3 reads CASSSRTGENSPLHF. CDR3 coding DNA: TGTGCCAGCAGTTCCCGGACAGGGGAAAATTCACCCCTCCACTTT.

This sequence joins TRBV7-2 and TRBJ1-2; possible D gene TRBD1, 6 bases. V was shortened by 5 bases and J by 2 bases, with 12 bases between the two germline ends. This CDR3 has 14 residues. Germline V gene data show CDR1 as SGHTA and CDR2 as FQGNSA. CDR3 coding DNA: TGTGCCAGCAGCCCCCACAGGGCCAACTATGGCTACACCTTC. This translates into CASSPHRANYGYTF.

V is TRBV7-6 and J is TRBJ2-3; 11 bases match TRBD1. Germline loops: CDR1 SGHVS, CDR2 FNYEAQ. The CDR3 runs to 18 residues. With V trimmed by 1 base and J by 1 base, 7 bases remained unmatched. CDR3 protein: CASSLVADRGLGTDTQYF. The DNA of the CDR3 is TGTGCCAGCAGCTTAGTAGCGGACAGGGGGCTGGGCACAGATACGCAGTATTTT.

About this clonotype: Germline is not matched at one junction end, which may reflect a read error. V and J are TRBV25-1 and TRBJ2-1; D perhaps matches TRBD2 (6 bases). The CDR3 is 12 residues long. Germline values: CDR1 MGHDK, CDR2 SYGVNS. Here the CDR3 DNA reads TGTGCCAGCAGTGATTGGAGACTAGTTTGGATCTTC. Translation gives CASSDWRLVWIF.

The V gene is TRBV3-1, the J gene TRBJ1-1, with unresolved D. The CDR3 sequence is 12 residues long. With 4 bases removed from V and 3 bases from J, the gap between germline ends came to 6 bases. CDR1 LGHDT and CDR2 YNNKEL come from the germline V gene (reference sequence). As DNA, the CDR3 is TGTGCCAGCAGCCGACGGGACACTGAAGCTTTCTTT. Encoded protein: CASSRRDTEAFF.

This chain joins TRBV6-1 and TRBJ2-2; 7 nucleotides line up with TRBD1. The CDR3 extends over 17 amino acids. V dropped 7 bases and J dropped 1; count of bases not matched to a gene: 12. Germline loops: CDR1 MNHNS, CDR2 SASEGT. CDR3 protein: CASTTIEGAGNTGELFF. DNA of the CDR3: TGTGCCAGCACGACCATAGAGGGGGCCGGGAACACCGGGGAGCTGTTTTTT.

This sequence joins TRBV29-1 and TRBJ2-2, with D perhaps being TRBD1 or TRBD2 (6 bases each). Per the germline V gene, CDR1 is SQVTM and CDR2 is ANQGSEA. This CDR3 contains 14 residues. The V gene lost 3 bases and the J gene lost 4 bases, with 12 bases spanning the gap. The CDR3 region has the DNA TGCAGCGTTGATGGGGGGCACGGCACCGGGGAGCTGTTTTTT. This translates into CSVDGGHGTGELFF.

The rearrangement links TRBV14 to TRBJ1-2, with no clear D. The CDR3 consists of 14 residues. Trimming left V 0 bases short and J 2 bases short, with 7 bases between. CDR1 SGHDN and CDR2 FVKESK come from the germline V gene. The CDR3 sequence: CASSQESVNYGYTF. CDR3 nucleotide sequence: TGTGCCAGCAGCCAAGAGAGCGTAAACTATGGCTACACCTTC. The whole variable domain, filled in from reference TRBV14 and TRBJ1-2, reads EAGVTQFPSHSVIEKGQTVTLRCDPISGHDNLYWYRRVMGKEIKFLLHFVKESKQDESGMPNNRFLAERTGGTYSTLKVQPAELEDSGVYFCASSQESVNYGYTFGSGTRLTVV.